This T cell receptor (beta chain) was sequenced during a study of blood T cells in healthy people across ages. General study points: It was found that TCR beta diversity correlated strongly with the percentage of naive T cells. Unsorted PBMC input precluded a conclusive naive versus antigen-experienced comparison.

Germline CDR1 LGHDT, CDR2 YNNKEL (reference sequence). V lost 2 bases, J lost 0 bases, and 10 bases lay in between. The CDR3 has 15 amino acids. This clonotype turned up a few times. No antigen is known for it. Primers used in a second PCR of roughly 6 to 11 cycles were a sample-barcoded 5' primer and a J-beta primer mix. Every single cDNA molecule received a tag from a template-switch adaptor with 12 random nucleotides. Researchers report that each sample yielded at least 2.5 million CDR3-containing paired-end reads. TCRdb itself ran the 5' RACE reads through MiXCR, one entry per CDR3 protein. Of under 850,000 distinct CDR3 sequences listed, about 34% are singletons.

The TCR was taken from a man between 18 and 29 years old in good health. The sequencing sample was made of blood. The rearrangement uses TRBV3-1 and TRBJ2-5; no definite D call. In DNA form, the CDR3 reads TGTGCCAGCAGCCAACCCAGGCAGTACCAAGAGACCCAGTACTTC. Amino acid sequence: CASSQPRQYQETQYF.